This TCR beta chain was recovered during a study of T-cell reconstitution after alpha-beta-depleted transplantation in children. Germline CDR1 MNHEY, CDR2 SVGEGT. This CDR3 has 16 amino acids. Unmatched junction bases numbered 15, after V lost 8 bases and J lost 7 bases. During its preparation, the TCRbeta library received unique molecular identifiers. TCRdb reanalysed the PCR reads using MiXCR and keeps one entry per CDR3 protein. The sample has some 200,000 distinct CDR3 sequences; roughly 15% are singletons. This clonotype was observed at least ten times. The TCR was taken from a human donor who donated a stem cell graft to a child with acute lymphoblastic leukemia. The chain couples TRBV6-2 or TRBV6-3 to TRBJ2-4; TRBD1 matches 9 bases. Source: PBMCs from the stem cell graft donor, taken from the stem cell graft. The CDR3, as DNA: TGTGCCAGCTTACGTCCCGGGACAGGGCCCGGGAACATTCAGTACTTC. Its translation is CASLRPGTGPGNIQYF.